The 9 T cell receptor beta chains presented below share a single source sample, sequenced in a study of post-analysis software for immune sequencing data. Broader study findings: Relative to controls, patients had 5 or 6 TRBV segments at higher frequency, with TRBV5-6, TRBV5-1 and TRBV20-1 among these.

These receptors' antigens are unknown. Every TCR beta cDNA library bore unique molecular identifiers. Each CDR3 protein is one row after TCRdb ran MiXCR on the PCR reads. The table lists hundreds of thousands of distinct CDR3 sequences, nearly 45% of them singletons. Material for sequencing was blood. All receptors derive from a girl aged 10 to 17 with multiple sclerosis.

This clonotype was counted a single time. The CDR3 DNA reads as TGTGCCAGCAGTTTTGCGGACAGGGTGGATGGCTACACCTTC. Encoded protein: CASSFADRVDGYTF. The chain recombines TRBV12-3 or TRBV12-4 with TRBJ1-2, with 8 bases aligning to TRBD1. Trimming cost V 3 bases and J 6 bases; bases outside gene matches: 6. The CDR3 length is 14 residues.

The rearrangement joins TRBV7-2 to TRBJ2-1, with TRBD2 matching over 9 bases. V lost 3 bases to trimming and J lost 6 bases; unmatched junction nucleotides: 6. CDR3 size: 15 residues. Germline values: CDR1 SGHTA, CDR2 FQGNSA. The CDR3 is CASSFAGGLGNEQFF. CDR3 nucleotides: TGTGCCAGCAGCTTCGCGGGGGGGCTGGGCAATGAGCAGTTCTTC.

The chain employs TRBV3-1 and TRBJ2-7; tentative D call: TRBD2 (6 bases). Per the germline V gene, CDR1 is LGHDT and CDR2 is YNNKEL (reference sequence). Trimming left V 0 bases short and J 3 bases short, with 9 bases between. This CDR3 is built from 14 residues. As DNA, the CDR3 is TGTGCCAGCAGCCAAGATACGGGAGACTACGAGCAGTACTTC. It is translated as CASSQDTGDYEQYF.

The sample holds a few counts of this clonotype. The chain employs TRBV29-1 and TRBJ2-7; TRBD1 might be the D (6 bases). This CDR3 has 16 residues. Trimming left V 8 bases short and J 1 base short, with 24 bases between. Germline V gene data show CDR1 as SQVTM and CDR2 as ANQGSEA. CDR3 nucleotides: TGCAGCCCTGGACCGACAACAGGGAGCCCTTCCTACGAGCAGTACTTC. This codes for CSPGPTTGSPSYEQYF.

This clonotype occurred a few times. The J gene is TRBJ1-2, the V gene TRBV20-1; D possibly corresponds to TRBD1 (6 bases). CDR1 DFQATT and CDR2 SNEGSKA come from the germline V gene (reference sequence). The CDR3 is made up of 13 amino acids. V was clipped by 3 bases and J by 8 bases, with 16 bases between them. CDR3 sequence: CSASRGRGYGYTF. The CDR3 coding sequence is TGCAGTGCTAGCAGGGGCCGAGGTTACGGCTACACCTTC.

The chain carries TRBV29-1 and TRBJ2-2; no definite D call. This CDR3 spans 13 amino acids. From germline, CDR1 is SQVTM and CDR2 ANQGSEA. Trimming left V 8 bases short and J 1 base short, with 11 bases between. The CDR3 bases are TGCAGCATAAACACAAAGAACACCGGGGAGCTGTTTTTT. Residues: CSINTKNTGELFF.

This clonotype showed up just a few times. V usage is TRBV4-1 and J usage is TRBJ2-3, with D unclear. The CDR3 length is 13 residues. V lost 2 bases and J 6 bases, leaving 9 bases between the germline ends. Germline V gives CDR1 MGHRA, CDR2 YSYEKL. CDR3 sequence: CASSQLQRDTQYF. DNA for the CDR3: TGCGCCAGCAGCCAACTTCAGCGCGATACGCAGTATTTT.

The chain combines TRBV28 with TRBJ1-1; maybe TRBD1 (6 bases). CDR1 and CDR2 (germline): MDHEN, SYDVKM. This CDR3 is built from 16 residues. V gave up 4 bases and J gave up 2 bases, with 17 bases separating them. The CDR3 DNA sequence: TGTGCCAGCAGTTCACCCAGGACAGTCTATAACACTGAAGCTTTCTTT. It codes for CASSSPRTVYNTEAFF.

V gene TRBV20-1 combines with J gene TRBJ2-3, with 9 bases identical to TRBD2. The trim removed 0 bases at V and 4 bases at J, leaving 11 bases unmatched. This CDR3 spans 17 amino acids. CDR1 and CDR2 (germline): DFQATT, SNEGSKA (reference sequence). CDR3 in amino acids: CSARDVKGGRAPDTQYF. The DNA of the CDR3 is TGCAGTGCTAGAGATGTTAAGGGCGGGAGGGCCCCAGATACGCAGTATTTT.